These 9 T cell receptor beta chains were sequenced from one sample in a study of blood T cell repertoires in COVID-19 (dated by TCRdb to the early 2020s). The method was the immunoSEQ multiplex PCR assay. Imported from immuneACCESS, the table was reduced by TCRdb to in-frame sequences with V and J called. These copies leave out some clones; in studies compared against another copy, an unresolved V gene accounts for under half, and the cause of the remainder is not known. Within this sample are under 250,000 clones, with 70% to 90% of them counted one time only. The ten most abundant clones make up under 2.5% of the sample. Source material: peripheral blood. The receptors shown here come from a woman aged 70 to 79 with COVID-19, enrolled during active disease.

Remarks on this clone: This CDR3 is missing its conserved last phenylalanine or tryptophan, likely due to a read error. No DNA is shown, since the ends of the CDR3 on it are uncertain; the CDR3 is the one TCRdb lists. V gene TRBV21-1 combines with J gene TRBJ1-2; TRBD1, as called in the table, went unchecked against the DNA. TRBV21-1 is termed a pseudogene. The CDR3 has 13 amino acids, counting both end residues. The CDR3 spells CASSKGGQGGHLI.

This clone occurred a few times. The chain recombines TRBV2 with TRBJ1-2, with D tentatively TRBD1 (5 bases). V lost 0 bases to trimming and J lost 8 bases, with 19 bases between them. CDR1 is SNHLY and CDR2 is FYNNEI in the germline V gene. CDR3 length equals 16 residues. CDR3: CASSEARGPEGGGYTF. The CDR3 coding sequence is TGTGCCAGCAGTGAAGCCCGGGGCCCTGAGGGAGGCGGCTACACCTTC. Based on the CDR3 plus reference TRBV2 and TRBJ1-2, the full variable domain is EPEVTQTPSHQVTQMGQEVILRCVPISNHLYFYWYRQILGQKVEFLVSFYNNEISEKSEIFDDQFSVERPDGSNFTLKIRSTKLEDSAMYFCASSEARGPEGGGYTFGSGTRLTVV.

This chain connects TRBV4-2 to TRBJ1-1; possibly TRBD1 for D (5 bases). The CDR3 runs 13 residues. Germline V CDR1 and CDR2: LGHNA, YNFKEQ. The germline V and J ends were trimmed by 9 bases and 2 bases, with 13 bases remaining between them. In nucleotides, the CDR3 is TGTGCCAGTGCGACAGATCCTAACACTGAAGCTTTCTTT. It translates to CASATDPNTEAFF.

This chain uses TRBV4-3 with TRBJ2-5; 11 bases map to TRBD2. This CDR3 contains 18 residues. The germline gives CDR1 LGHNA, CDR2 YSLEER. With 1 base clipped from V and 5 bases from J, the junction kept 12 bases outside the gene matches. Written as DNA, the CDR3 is TGCGCCAGCAGCCAAGTTGCGACTAGCGGGGCAAAGGGTGAGACCCAGTACTTC. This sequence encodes CASSQVATSGAKGETQYF.

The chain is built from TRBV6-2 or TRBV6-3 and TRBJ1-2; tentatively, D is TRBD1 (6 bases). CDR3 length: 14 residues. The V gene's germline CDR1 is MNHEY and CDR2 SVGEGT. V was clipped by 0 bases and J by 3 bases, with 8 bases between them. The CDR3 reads CASSYSKGDYGYTF. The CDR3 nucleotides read TGTGCCAGCAGTTACTCGAAGGGGGACTATGGCTACACCTTC.

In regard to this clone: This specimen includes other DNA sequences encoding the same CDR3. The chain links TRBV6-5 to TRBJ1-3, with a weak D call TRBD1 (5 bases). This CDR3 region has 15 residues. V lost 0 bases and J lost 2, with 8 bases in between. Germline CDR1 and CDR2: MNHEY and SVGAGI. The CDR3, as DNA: TGTGCCAGCAGTTACTCCTCGGGGGCTGGAAACACCATATATTTT. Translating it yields CASSYSSGAGNTIYF.

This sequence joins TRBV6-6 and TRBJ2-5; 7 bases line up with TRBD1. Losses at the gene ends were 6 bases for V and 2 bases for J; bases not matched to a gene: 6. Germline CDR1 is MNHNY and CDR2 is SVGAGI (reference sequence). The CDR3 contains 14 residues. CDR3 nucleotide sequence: TGTGCCAGCAGCCGTGACAGGGTTCAAGAGACCCAGTACTTC. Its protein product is CASSRDRVQETQYF.

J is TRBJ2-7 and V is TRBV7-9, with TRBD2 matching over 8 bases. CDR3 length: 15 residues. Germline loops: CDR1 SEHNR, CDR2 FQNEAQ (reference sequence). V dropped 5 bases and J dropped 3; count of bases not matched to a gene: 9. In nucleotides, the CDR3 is TGTGCCAGCAGCCCCCTAGGGACTAGTCGCTACGAGCAGTACTTC. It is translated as CASSPLGTSRYEQYF. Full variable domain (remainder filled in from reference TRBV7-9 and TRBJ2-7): DTGVSQNPRHKITKRGQNVTFRCDPISEHNRLYWYRQTLGQGPEFLTYFQNEAQLEKSRLLSDRFSAERPKGSFSTLEIQRTEQGDSAMYLCASSPLGTSRYEQYFGPGTRLTVT.

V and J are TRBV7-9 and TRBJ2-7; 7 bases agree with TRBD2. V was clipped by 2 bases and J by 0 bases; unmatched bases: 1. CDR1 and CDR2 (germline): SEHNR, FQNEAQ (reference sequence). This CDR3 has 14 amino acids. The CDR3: CASSLPSGSYEQYF. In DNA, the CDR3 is TGTGCCAGCAGCTTACCTAGCGGCTCCTACGAGCAGTACTTC.